The TCR beta chain under discussion was sequenced for a study of vaccination and CD4 T cells after COVID-19. About the research overall: The convalescents, six males and four females, included two who were Hispanic. Each post-COVID sample was drawn after diagnosis, and the median interval was approximately 100 days (range 35 to 161).

Regarding treatment: approximately nine-day PBMC culture with coronavirus spike peptide pools or control peptides (ViraFEST assay). Regarding this clonotype: Antigen unknown.

The study sequenced cultured CD4+ T cell DNA using the Oncomine TCR Beta short-read assay. MiXCR, run by TCRdb on the PCR reads, gives a single entry per CDR3 protein. The data contain over 6,500 distinct CDR3 sequences, approximately 20% of them seen just once; the ten biggest clones take up approximately 21%. The CDR3 has 14 residues. V was cut by 5 bases and J by 8 bases, with 13 bases left in between. The germline V gene has CDR1 LNHDA and CDR2 SQIVND (reference sequence). The sequencing here drew on CD4+ T cells from blood, cultured in vitro, taken after SARS-CoV-2 vaccination. The chain combines TRBV19 with TRBJ1-6; TRBD1 is a possible D gene (6 bases). The TCR was taken from a human donor who had recovered from COVID-19. The CDR3 sequence: CASSVQGLYSPLHF. In DNA, the CDR3 is TGTGCCAGTAGTGTACAGGGTTTGTATTCACCCCTCCACTTT. Full variable domain (missing parts from reference TRBV19 and TRBJ1-6): DGGITQSPKYLFRKEGQNVTLSCEQNLNHDAMYWYRQDPGQGLRLIYYSQIVNDFQKGDIAEGYSVSREKKESFPLTVTSAQKNPTAFYLCASSVQGLYSPLHFGNGTRLTVT.